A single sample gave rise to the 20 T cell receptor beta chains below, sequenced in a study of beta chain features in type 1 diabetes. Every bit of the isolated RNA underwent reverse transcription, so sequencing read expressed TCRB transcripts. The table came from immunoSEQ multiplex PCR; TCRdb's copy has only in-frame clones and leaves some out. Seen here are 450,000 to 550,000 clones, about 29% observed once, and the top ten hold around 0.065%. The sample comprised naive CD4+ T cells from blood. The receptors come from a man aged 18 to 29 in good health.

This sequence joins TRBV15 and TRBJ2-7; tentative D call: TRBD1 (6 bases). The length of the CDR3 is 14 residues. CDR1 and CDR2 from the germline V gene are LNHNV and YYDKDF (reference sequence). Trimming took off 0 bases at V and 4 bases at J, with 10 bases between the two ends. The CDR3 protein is CATSREQGKYEQYF. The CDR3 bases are TGTGCCACCAGCAGAGAACAGGGCAAATACGAGCAGTACTTC.

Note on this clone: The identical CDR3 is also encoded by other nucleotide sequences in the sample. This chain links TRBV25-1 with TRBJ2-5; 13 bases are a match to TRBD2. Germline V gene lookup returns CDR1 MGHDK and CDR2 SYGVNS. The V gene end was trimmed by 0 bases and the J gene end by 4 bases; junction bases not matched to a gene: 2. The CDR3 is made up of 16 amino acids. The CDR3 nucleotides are TGTGCCAGCAGTGAATATCGACTAGCGGGAGGAGAGACCCAGTACTTC. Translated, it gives CASSEYRLAGGETQYF.

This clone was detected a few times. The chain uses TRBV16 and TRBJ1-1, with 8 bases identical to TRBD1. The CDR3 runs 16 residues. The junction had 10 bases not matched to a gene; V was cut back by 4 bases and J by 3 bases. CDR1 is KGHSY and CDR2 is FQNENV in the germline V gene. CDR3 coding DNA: TGTGCCAGCAGCCCTACCCCAGGGGGCTCGGACACTGAAGCTTTCTTT. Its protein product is CASSPTPGGSDTEAFF.

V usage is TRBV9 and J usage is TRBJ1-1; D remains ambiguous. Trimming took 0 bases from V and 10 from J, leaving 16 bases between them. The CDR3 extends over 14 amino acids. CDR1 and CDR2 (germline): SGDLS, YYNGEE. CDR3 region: CASSVDPQQHRAFF. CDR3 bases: TGTGCCAGCAGCGTAGATCCCCAACAGCACAGAGCTTTCTTT.

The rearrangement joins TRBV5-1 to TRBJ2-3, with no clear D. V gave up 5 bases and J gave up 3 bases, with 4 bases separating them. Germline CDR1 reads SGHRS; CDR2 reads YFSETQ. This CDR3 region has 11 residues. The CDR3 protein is CASRITDTQYF. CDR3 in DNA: TGCGCCAGCAGAATTACAGATACGCAGTATTTT.

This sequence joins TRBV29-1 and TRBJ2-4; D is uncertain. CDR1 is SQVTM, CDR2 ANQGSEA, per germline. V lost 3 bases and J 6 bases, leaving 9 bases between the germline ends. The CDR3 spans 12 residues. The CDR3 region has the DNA TGCAGCGTTGATTTAACAGCAAACATTCAGTACTTC. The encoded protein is CSVDLTANIQYF.

The DNA for the CDR3 is TGTGCCAGCAGCCCCCCATGGCGGTTTGAGCAGTACTTC. Encoded protein: CASSPPWRFEQYF. The chain couples TRBV7-2 to TRBJ2-7; the D is unclear. The germline V gene encodes CDR1 SGHTA and CDR2 FQGNSA. The CDR3 has 13 amino acids. V was clipped by 5 bases and J by 7 bases, with 15 bases between them.

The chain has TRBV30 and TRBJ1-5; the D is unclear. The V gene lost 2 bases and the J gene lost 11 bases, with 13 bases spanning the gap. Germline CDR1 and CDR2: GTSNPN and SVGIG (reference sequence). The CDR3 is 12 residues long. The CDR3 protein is CAWSTPNQAQHF. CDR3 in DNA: TGTGCCTGGAGTACCCCTAACCAGGCCCAGCATTTT.

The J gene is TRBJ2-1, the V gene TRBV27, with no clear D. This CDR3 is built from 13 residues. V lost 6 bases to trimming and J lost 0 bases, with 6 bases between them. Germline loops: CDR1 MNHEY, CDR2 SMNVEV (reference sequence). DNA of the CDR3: TGTGCCAGCAGGGAGAGCTCCTACAATGAGCAGTTCTTC. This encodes CASRESSYNEQFF.

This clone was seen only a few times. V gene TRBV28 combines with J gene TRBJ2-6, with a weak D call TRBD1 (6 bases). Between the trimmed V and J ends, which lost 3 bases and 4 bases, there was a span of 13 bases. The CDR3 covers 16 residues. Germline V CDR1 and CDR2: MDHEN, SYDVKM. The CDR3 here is CASSFWAGAGANVLTF. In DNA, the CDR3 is TGTGCCAGCAGTTTCTGGGCAGGGGCCGGGGCCAACGTCCTGACTTTC.

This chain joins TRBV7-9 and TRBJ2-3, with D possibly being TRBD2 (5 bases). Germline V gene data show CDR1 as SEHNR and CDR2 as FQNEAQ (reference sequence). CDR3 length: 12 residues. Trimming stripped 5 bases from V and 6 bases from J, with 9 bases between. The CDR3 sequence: CASSPLADTQYF. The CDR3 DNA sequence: TGTGCCAGCAGCCCCTTAGCGGATACGCAGTATTTT.

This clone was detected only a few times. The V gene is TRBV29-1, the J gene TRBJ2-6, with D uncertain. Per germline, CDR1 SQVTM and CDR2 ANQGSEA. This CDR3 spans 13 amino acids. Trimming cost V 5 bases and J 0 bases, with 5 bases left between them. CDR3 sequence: CSVLYSGANVLTF. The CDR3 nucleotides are TGCAGCGTTTTGTACTCTGGGGCCAACGTCCTGACTTTC.

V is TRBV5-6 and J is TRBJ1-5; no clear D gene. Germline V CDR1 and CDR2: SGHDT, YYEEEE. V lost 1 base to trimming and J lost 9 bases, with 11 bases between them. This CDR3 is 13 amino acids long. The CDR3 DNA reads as TGTGCCAGCAGCTTGACAGCTCAAGGGCCCCAGCATTTT. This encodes CASSLTAQGPQHF.

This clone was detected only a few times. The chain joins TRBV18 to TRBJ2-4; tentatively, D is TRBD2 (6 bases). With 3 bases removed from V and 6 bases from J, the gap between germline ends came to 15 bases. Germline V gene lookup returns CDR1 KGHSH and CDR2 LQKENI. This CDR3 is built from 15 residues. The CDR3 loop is CASSPAGGRRNIQYF. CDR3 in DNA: TGTGCCAGCTCACCGGCCGGGGGTAGACGAAACATTCAGTACTTC.

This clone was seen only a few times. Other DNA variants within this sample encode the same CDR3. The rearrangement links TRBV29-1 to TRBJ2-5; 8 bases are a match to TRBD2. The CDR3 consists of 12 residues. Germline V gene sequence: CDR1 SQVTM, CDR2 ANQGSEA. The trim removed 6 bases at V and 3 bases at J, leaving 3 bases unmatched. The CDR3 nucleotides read TGCAGCGTCGCGGGGGGCGAAGAGACCCAGTACTTC. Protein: CSVAGGEETQYF.

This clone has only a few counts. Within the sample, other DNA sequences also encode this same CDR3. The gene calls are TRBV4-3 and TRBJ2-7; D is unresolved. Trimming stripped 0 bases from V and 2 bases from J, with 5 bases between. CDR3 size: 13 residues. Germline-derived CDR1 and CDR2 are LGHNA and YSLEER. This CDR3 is CASSQDRTYEQYF. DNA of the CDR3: TGCGCCAGCAGCCAAGATCGAACCTACGAGCAGTACTTC.

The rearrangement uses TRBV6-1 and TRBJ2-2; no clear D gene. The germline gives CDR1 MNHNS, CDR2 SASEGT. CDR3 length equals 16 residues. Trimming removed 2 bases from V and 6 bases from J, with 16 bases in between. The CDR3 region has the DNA TGTGCCAGCAGTGAATTACAGCCCGCCGCCCCCGGGGAGCTGTTTTTT. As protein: CASSELQPAAPGELFF.

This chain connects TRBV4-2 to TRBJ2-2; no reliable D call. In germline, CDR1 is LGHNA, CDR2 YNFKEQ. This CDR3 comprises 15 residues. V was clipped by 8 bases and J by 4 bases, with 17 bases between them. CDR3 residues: CASATASQATGELFF. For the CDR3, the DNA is TGTGCCAGCGCAACGGCCAGTCAGGCCACCGGGGAGCTGTTTTTT.

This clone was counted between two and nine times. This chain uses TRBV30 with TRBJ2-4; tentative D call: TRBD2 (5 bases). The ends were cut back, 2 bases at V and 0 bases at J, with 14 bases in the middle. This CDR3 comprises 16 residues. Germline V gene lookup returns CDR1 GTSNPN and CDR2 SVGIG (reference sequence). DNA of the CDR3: TGTGCCTGGAGTATGGCACAGACTATAGCCAAAAACATTCAGTACTTC. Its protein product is CAWSMAQTIAKNIQYF.

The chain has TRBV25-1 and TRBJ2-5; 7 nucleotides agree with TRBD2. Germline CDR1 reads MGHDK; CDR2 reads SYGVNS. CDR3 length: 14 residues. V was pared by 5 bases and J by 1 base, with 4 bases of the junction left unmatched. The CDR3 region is CASSSSGSQETQYF. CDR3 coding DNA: TGTGCCAGCAGTTCTAGCGGAAGCCAAGAGACCCAGTACTTC.